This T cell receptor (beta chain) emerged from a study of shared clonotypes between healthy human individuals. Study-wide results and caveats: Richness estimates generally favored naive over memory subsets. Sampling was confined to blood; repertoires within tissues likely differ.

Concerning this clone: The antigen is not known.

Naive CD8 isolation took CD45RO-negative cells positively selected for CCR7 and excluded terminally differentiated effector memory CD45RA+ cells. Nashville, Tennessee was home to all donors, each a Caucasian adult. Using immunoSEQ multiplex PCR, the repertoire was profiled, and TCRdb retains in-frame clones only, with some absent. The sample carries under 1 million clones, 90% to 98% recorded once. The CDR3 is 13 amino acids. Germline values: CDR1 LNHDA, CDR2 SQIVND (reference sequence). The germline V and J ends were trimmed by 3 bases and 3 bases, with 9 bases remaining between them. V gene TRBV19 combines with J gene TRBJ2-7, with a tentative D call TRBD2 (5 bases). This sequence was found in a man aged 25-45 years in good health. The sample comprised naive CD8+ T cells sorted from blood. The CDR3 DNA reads TGTGCCAGTAGTATTAAGGACTTCTACGAGCAGTACTTC. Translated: CASSIKDFYEQYF.